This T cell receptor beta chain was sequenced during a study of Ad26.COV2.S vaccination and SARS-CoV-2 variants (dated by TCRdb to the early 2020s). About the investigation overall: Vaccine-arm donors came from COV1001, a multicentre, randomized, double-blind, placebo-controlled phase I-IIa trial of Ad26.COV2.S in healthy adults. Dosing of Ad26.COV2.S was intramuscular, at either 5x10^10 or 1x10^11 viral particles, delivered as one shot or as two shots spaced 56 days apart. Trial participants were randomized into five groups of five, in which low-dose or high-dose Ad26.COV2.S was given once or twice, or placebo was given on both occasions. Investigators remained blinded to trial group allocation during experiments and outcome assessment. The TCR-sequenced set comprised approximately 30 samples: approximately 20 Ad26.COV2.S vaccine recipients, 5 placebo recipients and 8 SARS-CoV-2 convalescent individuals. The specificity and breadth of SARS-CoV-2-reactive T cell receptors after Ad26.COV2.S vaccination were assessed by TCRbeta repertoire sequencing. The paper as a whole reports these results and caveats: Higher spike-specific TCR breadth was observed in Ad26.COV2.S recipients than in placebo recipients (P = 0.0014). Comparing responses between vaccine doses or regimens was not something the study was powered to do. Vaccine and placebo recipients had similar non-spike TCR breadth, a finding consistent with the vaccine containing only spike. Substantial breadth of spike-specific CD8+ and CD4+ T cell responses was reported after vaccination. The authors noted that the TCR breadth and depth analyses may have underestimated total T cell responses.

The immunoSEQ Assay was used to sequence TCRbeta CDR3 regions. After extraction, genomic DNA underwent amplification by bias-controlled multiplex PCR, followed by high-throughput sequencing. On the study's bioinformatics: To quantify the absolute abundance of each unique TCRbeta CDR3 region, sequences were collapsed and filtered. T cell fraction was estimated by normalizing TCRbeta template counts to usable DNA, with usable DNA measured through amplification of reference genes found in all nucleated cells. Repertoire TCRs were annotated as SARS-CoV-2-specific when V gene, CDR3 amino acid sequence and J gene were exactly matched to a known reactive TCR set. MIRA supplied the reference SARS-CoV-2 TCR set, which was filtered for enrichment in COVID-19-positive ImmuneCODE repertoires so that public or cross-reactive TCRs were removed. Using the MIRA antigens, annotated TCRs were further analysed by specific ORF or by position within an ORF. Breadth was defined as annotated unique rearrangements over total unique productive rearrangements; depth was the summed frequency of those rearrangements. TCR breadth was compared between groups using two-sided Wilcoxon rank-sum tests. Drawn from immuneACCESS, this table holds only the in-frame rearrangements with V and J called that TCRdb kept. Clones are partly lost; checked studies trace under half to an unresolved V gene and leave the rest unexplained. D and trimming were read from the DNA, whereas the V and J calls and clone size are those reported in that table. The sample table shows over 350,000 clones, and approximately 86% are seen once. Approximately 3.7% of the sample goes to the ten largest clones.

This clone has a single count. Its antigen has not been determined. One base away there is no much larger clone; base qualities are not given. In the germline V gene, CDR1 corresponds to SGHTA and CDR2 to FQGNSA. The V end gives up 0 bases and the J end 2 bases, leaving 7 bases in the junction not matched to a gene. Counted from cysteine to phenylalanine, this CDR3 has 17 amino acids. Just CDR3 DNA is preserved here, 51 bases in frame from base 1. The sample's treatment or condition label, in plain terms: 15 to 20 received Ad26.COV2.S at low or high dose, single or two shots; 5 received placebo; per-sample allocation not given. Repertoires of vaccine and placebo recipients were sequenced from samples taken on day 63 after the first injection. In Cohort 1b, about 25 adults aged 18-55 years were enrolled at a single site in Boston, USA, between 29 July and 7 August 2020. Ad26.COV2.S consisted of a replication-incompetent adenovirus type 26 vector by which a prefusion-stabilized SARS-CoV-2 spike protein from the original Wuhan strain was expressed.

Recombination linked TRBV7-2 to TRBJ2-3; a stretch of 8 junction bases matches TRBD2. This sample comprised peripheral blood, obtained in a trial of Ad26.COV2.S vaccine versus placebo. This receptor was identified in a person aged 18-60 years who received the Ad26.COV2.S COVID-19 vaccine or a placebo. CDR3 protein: CASSLALRGAYTDTQYF. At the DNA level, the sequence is TGTGCCAGCAGCTTAGCGTTGCGGGGGGCCTACACAGATACGCAGTATTTT. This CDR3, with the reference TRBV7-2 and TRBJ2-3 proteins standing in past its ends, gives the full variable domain GAGVSQSPSNKVTEKGKDVELRCDPISGHTALYWYRQSLGQGLEFLIYFQGNSAPDKSGLPSDRFSAERTGGSVSTLTIQRTQQEDSAVYLCASSLALRGAYTDTQYFGPGTRLTVL.